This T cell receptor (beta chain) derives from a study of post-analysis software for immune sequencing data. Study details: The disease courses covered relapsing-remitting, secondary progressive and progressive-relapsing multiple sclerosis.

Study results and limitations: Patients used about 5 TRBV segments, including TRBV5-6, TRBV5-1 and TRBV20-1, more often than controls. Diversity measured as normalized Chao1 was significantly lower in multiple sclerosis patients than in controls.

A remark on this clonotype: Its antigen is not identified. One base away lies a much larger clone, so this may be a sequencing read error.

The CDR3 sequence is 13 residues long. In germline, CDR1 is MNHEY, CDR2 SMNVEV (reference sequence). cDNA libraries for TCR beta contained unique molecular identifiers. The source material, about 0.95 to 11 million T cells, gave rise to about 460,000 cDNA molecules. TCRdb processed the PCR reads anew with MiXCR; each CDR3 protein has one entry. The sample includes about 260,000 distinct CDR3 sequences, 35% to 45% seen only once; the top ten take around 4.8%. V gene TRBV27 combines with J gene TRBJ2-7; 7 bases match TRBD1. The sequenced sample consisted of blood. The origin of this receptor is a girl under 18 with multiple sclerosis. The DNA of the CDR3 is TGTGGCAGCAGTTTATCAGGGGGCTACGAGCAGTACTTC. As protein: CGSSLSGGYEQYF.